A single sample gave rise to the 8 T cell receptor beta chains below, sequenced in a study of radiation and T cells in renal cell carcinoma. The data were produced by immunoSEQ multiplex PCR, yet TCRdb's version contains in-frame clones alone and is incomplete. In the table there are approximately 23,000 clones, about 51% of which are singletons. Noted treatment: 15 Gy SBRT to primary tumor, nephrectomy 4 weeks later. The material was tumor tissue, obtained from a patient whose treatment included radiotherapy and nephrectomy. The receptors were gathered from a woman aged 45-59 years with renal cell carcinoma.

J is TRBJ1-2 and V is TRBV7-2, with D possibly TRBD1 on 5 matching bases. Between the trimmed V and J ends, which lost 0 bases and 5 bases, there was a span of 10 bases. Germline V gives CDR1 SGHTA, CDR2 FQGNSA. CDR3 length equals 14 residues. For the CDR3, the DNA is TGTGCCAGCAGCTTAGCTCCAGGGTCTTATGGCTACACCTTC. It encodes CASSLAPGSYGYTF. The full variable domain, in which reference TRBV7-2 and TRBJ1-2 provide the parts outside the CDR3, is GAGVSQSPSNKVTEKGKDVELRCDPISGHTALYWYRQSLGQGLEFLIYFQGNSAPDKSGLPSDRFSAERTGGSVSTLTIQRTQQEDSAVYLCASSLAPGSYGYTFGSGTRLTVV.

A remark on this clone: Possible read error: a much larger clone is one base away. The sample contains more than one DNA sequence encoding this CDR3. The rearrangement uses TRBV5-1 and TRBJ1-1, with no clear D. CDR1 is SGHRS, CDR2 YFSETQ, per germline. The length of the CDR3 is 15 residues. The V and J ends lost 3 bases and 0 bases respectively, with 12 bases between them. The CDR3 loop is CASSSDGRLNTEAFF. The DNA of the CDR3 is TGCGCCAGCAGCTCCGACGGACGTTTGAACACTGAAGCTTTCTTT.

This clone was seen many times. The V and J genes are TRBV30 and TRBJ1-4, with unresolved D. This CDR3 comprises 14 residues. The V end was cut by 0 bases, the J end by 11 bases, with 16 bases between. The germline V gene has CDR1 GTSNPN and CDR2 SVGIG (reference sequence). Here the CDR3 DNA reads TGTGCCTGGAGTGTACGGCGGTCCGCTGAGAAACTGTTTTTT. Protein product: CAWSVRRSAEKLFF.

This chain links TRBV6-5 with TRBJ1-5, with D uncertain. Per the germline V gene, CDR1 is MNHEY and CDR2 is SVGAGI. The CDR3 totals 15 residues. The germline V and J ends were trimmed by 6 bases and 1 base, with 13 bases remaining between them. The CDR3 sequence is CASSPYRTSNQPQHF. CDR3 coding DNA: TGTGCCAGCAGCCCCTACCGGACCAGCAATCAGCCCCAGCATTTT.

This chain joins TRBV11-2 and TRBJ2-7; TRBD2 agrees at 13 bases. The junction had 9 bases not matched to a gene; V was cut back by 5 bases and J by 2 bases. This CDR3 has 17 amino acids. Looked up from germline, CDR1 is SGHAT and CDR2 is FQNNGV. This chain's CDR3 is CASSPRLAGGPPYEQYF. In DNA, the CDR3 is TGTGCCAGCAGCCCGCGACTAGCGGGGGGTCCCCCCTACGAGCAGTACTTC.

The V gene is TRBV5-1, the J gene TRBJ2-5; tentatively, D is TRBD2 (5 bases). The germline V gene encodes CDR1 SGHRS and CDR2 YFSETQ. Trimming stripped 5 bases from V and 5 bases from J, with 10 bases between. The CDR3 contains 12 residues. CDR3 sequence reads: CASRRVGETQYF. The CDR3 DNA reads as TGCGCCAGCAGGCGGGTAGGTGAGACCCAGTACTTC. Complete variable domain (other parts from reference TRBV5-1 and TRBJ2-5): KAGVTQTPRYLIKTRGQQVTLSCSPISGHRSVSWYQQTPGQGLQFLFEYFSETQRNKGNFPGRFSGRQFSNSRSEMNVSTLELGDSALYLCASRRVGETQYFGPGTRLLVL.

This clone is classed as medium-sized. This sequence joins TRBV7-3 and TRBJ1-3; no firm D call. In germline, CDR1 is SGHTA, CDR2 FQGTGA. The CDR3 is made up of 13 amino acids. Trimming took 5 bases from V and 8 from J, leaving 13 bases between them. The CDR3 DNA follows: TGTGCCAGCAGCCTTTTATACGGTGACACCATATATTTT. Its protein is CASSLLYGDTIYF.

The table lists this clone with a count of one. The V gene is TRBV7-9, the J gene TRBJ2-7, with D possibly TRBD1 on 5 matching bases. Per germline, CDR1 SEHNR and CDR2 FQNEAQ (reference sequence). V dropped 2 bases and J dropped 2 bases, with 10 bases sitting between them. The CDR3 runs to 14 residues. CDR3: CASSLIQEAYEQYF. In nucleotides, the CDR3 is TGTGCCAGCAGCTTAATACAGGAAGCCTACGAGCAGTACTTC.